This TCR beta chain derives from a study of cytomegalovirus exposure and HLA in healthy donors. The germline gives CDR1 MGHRA, CDR2 YSYEKL. V lost 3 bases, J lost 5 bases, and 10 bases lay in between. This CDR3 has 13 amino acids. Note on this clone: Its antigen is unknown.

Points from the study as a whole: Under in vitro conditions, a few CMV-associated chains were confirmed as specific for CMV antigens.

PCR amplification relied on 60 Vbeta primers (plus 13 Jbeta primers). Here immunoSEQ multiplex PCR was the method, and the copy in TCRdb shows in-frame clones only, minus some. The sample includes more than 85,000 clones, around 81% of them seen just once. The chain joins TRBV4-1 to TRBJ1-1, with D possibly being TRBD1 (5 bases). This clonotype originated in a woman aged 25 to 39 in good health and CMV-seronegative. The sample taken for sequencing was PBMCs. The CDR3 spells CASSQQGRTEAFF. In nucleotides, the CDR3 is TGCGCCAGCAGCCAGCAGGGTAGGACTGAAGCTTTCTTT.